The T cell receptor beta chain under discussion was sequenced for a study of cytomegalovirus exposure and HLA in healthy donors (dated by TCRdb to 2016 to 2017). Regarding the research as a whole: An earlier analysis of several hundred of the donors reported approximately 260 Gb of sequence data and 117 million unique TCR beta sequences obtained from 150 million to 200 million T cells. An early release that covered approximately 600 HLA-typed donors contained around 330 gigabases of sequencing data and tens of millions of unique TCR sequences. Of the roughly 400 genotyped donors, approximately 80% fell in the genetic ancestry cluster associated with self-reported Caucasian donors. The study was designed to test whether signatures of past pathogen exposure could be identified by cataloging public T cell receptors. The study used immunosequencing to profile the T cell repertoires of 670 or so subjects and linked those repertoires to cytomegalovirus serostatus. In addition to the first cohort of 500 to 850 subjects, a separate validation cohort of 120 different subjects was used. High-throughput TCR immunosequencing, statistical association of individual TCRs with disease status, and machine learning were combined to predict cytomegalovirus infection status. To study patterns of TCR occurrence, a later analysis re-analyzed previously published TCR beta repertoires from around 700 donors and added high-resolution HLA genotyping. The later analysis used no new phenotypic data to find candidate immune exposures, relying instead on TCR beta sequences and their occurrence across donors. An earlier analysis of around 640 of the donors used high-throughput TCR beta sequencing to judge whether each TCR beta V gene segment behaved as functional or pseudogenic. Donor age, sex, ethnicity and CMV serostatus were compiled together with the repertoire data. In a later genetic analysis, genome-wide SNP genotypes for about three fifths of the roughly 670 donors were used, and that subset was treated as a discovery cohort. Every repertoire in the discovery cohort had been generated on one and the same sequencing platform. HLA typing included class I and class II loci at four-digit resolution. Typing coverage varied by locus: 629-630 donors for A, B, C, DRB1 and DQB1; about 520 for DQA1; around 610 for DPA1; fewer than 480 for DPB1. Five DR-DQ haplotypes were handled as single units for association and clustering because linkage in the cohort was strong. On average, 235,054 unique TCR beta nucleotide sequences were sequenced per donor among a few hundred genotyped donors of the cohort, with around 19% of those sequences being non-productive. Overall results and qualifications from the work: The only immune exposure information available for the cohort was CMV serostatus. HLA typing was unavailable for some donors at each locus, so association tests used only the typed subset. A further reported finding was that TCR beta sequences accurately predicted the HLA-A and HLA-B alleles for most subjects in the first cohort. The classifier was reported to diagnose cytomegalovirus status with high specificity and sensitivity in both the original cohort and the validation cohort. A later genetic analysis reported fewer N-insertions in productive TCRs among donors in an Asian-associated ancestry cluster than the roughly 690-donor mean. A group of highly shared sequence variants was considered likely to be a technical artifact of the sequencing pipeline. Broadly in line with IMGT annotations, most TCR beta V segments showed up in productive rearrangements about 87% or about 30% of the time in an earlier analysis of approximately 640 of the donors. The presence/absence analyses assumed that sequencing depth was roughly uniform across donors, and that assumption may not be true. Correlated functional status among segregating V segments might be attributable to linkage disequilibrium, but an unknown experimental factor could not be ruled out. V-gene and J-gene trimming of TCR beta chains was associated with a missense DCLRE1C variant in a later genetic analysis, and the association was replicated in an independent cohort. Most CMV-associated TCR beta chains appeared to be HLA-restricted in a later analysis, and the HLA associations seemed to be driven largely by CMV exposure. In vitro tests confirmed that a few of the cytomegalovirus-associated TCR beta chains recognize cytomegalovirus antigens. Some IMGT-functional V segments, including TRBV6-2 and TRBV6-3, could not be distinguished by the 87-base-pair reads and were therefore excluded. A total of fewer than 200 TCR beta chains were listed by the study as associated with cytomegalovirus. Because counts were too low, more than 15 rarely observed V segments, including chromosome 9 orphons, were excluded from the earlier analysis of several hundred of the donors. In a later analysis, HLA-associated TCR beta chains showed more clonal expansion and lower generation probabilities than non-associated chains that were equally common. When HLA alleles, especially DR and DQ, strongly co-occurred, TCR associations were difficult to assign to individual alleles. A later analysis found that TCR association rates varied across HLA loci, with DRB1 alleles showing the most associated TCRs and HLA-C alleles the fewest. Several of the top co-occurrence clusters appeared to be linked to parvovirus B19, influenza, CMV and Epstein-Barr virus, according to a later analysis. Most TCR sequences were seen in very few donors, while some public TCRs were found in many individuals. In this cohort, only TCR beta chains were sequenced, and detectable features were limited by the absence of alpha or paired-chain data. The authors suggested that the approach could potentially be generalized to other disease states and immunological phenotypes. A later analysis associated about 18,000 TCR beta sequences with specific HLA alleles at a false discovery rate of 0.05.

In total, 630 or so healthy bone marrow donors made up the cohort. At the time of sampling, every cohort member was nominally healthy, though immune exposures that went unrecorded were likely present. The donor was CMV seronegative and was included in the group of 352 seronegative cohort members. A peripheral blood sample was collected from each donor, and TCR beta sequencing was performed on peripheral blood mononuclear cells. Genomic DNA extraction from the blood cell samples was performed with the Qiagen DNeasy Blood Extraction Kit. As concerns this clone: Its specific antigen is unknown. The sample holds no much larger clone one base away, and base qualities are not on file.

The method was the immunoSEQ multiplex PCR assay. The multiplex PCR relied on a mix of 60 forward primers for TCR Vbeta segments and 13 reverse primers for TCR Jbeta segments. The CDR3 region of rearranged TCR beta genes was amplified from genomic DNA by a multiplex PCR assay. The Illumina HiSeq System was used to sequence the amplified TCR beta libraries as 87-base-pair reads. Regarding the original processing steps: Across the 670 or so repertoires, a later analysis counted some 81 million unique TCR beta chains, roughly 11 million of which were shared by at least two donors. Raw reads were error-corrected and collapsed into unique sequences by a nearest-neighbor algorithm in which closely related sequences were merged to remove PCR and sequencing errors. V, D and J gene segments were assigned by aligning CDR3 sequences to IMGT reference sequences. For a sequence to be retained, at least a six-nucleotide match to both a V gene segment and a J gene segment was required. Rearrangements were called productive when the CDR3 lacked stop codons and stayed in frame with V and J; all others were non-productive. Following IMGT convention, CDR3 was defined as the stretch from the second conserved V-encoded cysteine up to the conserved J-encoded phenylalanine. In an earlier analysis of more than 550 of the donors, sequences lacking an unambiguous match to a single V gene segment were excluded. An earlier analysis of about 590 of the donors classified V segments as functional when productive rearrangements were above 56.7% and as segregating when the standard deviation between donors was above 5%. A statistical classification framework was built to diagnose cytomegalovirus status from the catalog of TCR beta chain sequences. V and J gene assignment, in a later analysis, came from comparing TCR nucleotide sequences with IMGT/GENE-DB human TR gene sequences. A later analysis assigned CDR3 sequences and most-parsimonious VDJ recombination scenarios with the TCRdist pipeline. In a later analysis, each TCR beta chain was defined by its CDR3 amino acid sequence together with its V-gene family, and reads lacking a unique V-gene family were excluded. To address suspected cross-contamination and a sequencing artifact, a later analysis removed several hundred highly shared, low-generation-probability nucleotide sequences. In a later analysis, a clonal expansion index was calculated for each public chain from normalized within-repertoire ranks of inferred template counts. Generation probabilities in a later analysis came from a VDJ recombination model fitted to out-of-frame rearrangements, and those results were checked against IGoR. A later analysis scored TCR-TCR, TCR-HLA and TCR-CMV co-occurrence with hypergeometric tests, applying a repertoire-size bias correction to TCR pairs. A later analysis estimated false discovery rates by permuting HLA or CMV assignments 20 times. In a later analysis, co-occurring TCRs were grouped using DBSCAN, with TCRdist sequence similarity added in when clustering inside HLA-allele-positive subsets. Repertoires with fewer than 30,000 or more than 120,000 public chains, plus five repertoires with anomalous nucleotide sharing, were excluded from co-occurrence clustering. TCRdb took this table from immuneACCESS and kept in-frame rearrangements with V and J called. Such tables lack part of the clones; where checked against another copy, unresolved V genes explain under half of the gap, and the rest is unexplained. V, J and clone size are those of that table, while D and trimming were read from the DNA. This sample has about 98,000 clones in its table, and around 72% of those were observed once. Roughly 1.8% of the sample rests with the top ten.

The germline V gene (reference sequence) yields GTSNPN for CDR1 and SVGIG for CDR2. V lost 1 base and J lost 4 bases; the stretch between them is 17 bases long. The CDR3 runs 15 residues from the cysteine to the phenylalanine. Just CDR3 DNA is preserved here, 45 bases in frame from base 1. The specimen sequenced was PBMCs. This TCR was recovered from a male donor in good health and CMV-seronegative. The chain links TRBV30 with TRBJ2-7; the D gene assignment is ambiguous. The nucleotides are TGTGCCTGGAGTGAAATGGCACAGATTAGATACGAGCAGTACTTC. The resulting protein is CAWSEMAQIRYEQYF. Supplemented by the reference TRBV30 and TRBJ2-7 proteins around the CDR3, the complete variable domain is SQTIHQWPATLVQPVGSPLSLECTVEGTSNPNLYWYRQAAGRGLQLLFYSVGIGQISSEVPQNLSASRPQDRQFILSSKKLLLSDSGFYLCAWSEMAQIRYEQYFGPGTRLTVT.